Below, 27 T cell receptor beta chains from the same sample are listed, as sequenced in a study of shared clonotypes between healthy human individuals. Repertoires were generated with immunoSEQ multiplex PCR, while TCRdb's copy carries only in-frame clones and drops some. The sample lists some 1.1 million clones, 70% to 85% seen once, with 0.89% in the top ten. Sequenced: memory CD4+ T cells from PBMCs. Described subset: CD45RA-negative fraction. The receptors originated from a man in his late teens or twenties in good health. Some clones in this sample may be carry-over from other donors' samples.

This chain uses TRBV21-1 with TRBJ2-5; no DNA check was done on the table's D call, TRBD2. TRBV21-1 is a pseudogene. This CDR3 is built from 14 residues. The CDR3 is CASSPYPEPETQYF. DNA of the CDR3: TGTGCCAGCAGCCCCTATCCGGAGCCAGAGACCCAGTACTTC.

This clone appeared a single time. V gene TRBV6-1 combines with J gene TRBJ2-5; tentative D call: TRBD1 (6 bases). The CDR3 loop spans 15 amino acids. V lost 0 bases and J lost 4, with 12 bases in between. CDR1 is MNHNS, CDR2 SASEGT, per germline. The CDR3 DNA is TGTGCCAGCAGTGAAGCTGGGACAATAGGAGAGACCCAGTACTTC. Its translation: CASSEAGTIGETQYF.

The table lists this clone with a few counts. CDR3 in DNA: TGTGCCTGGAGTGTACAAGGGGAGGGGGCCTACGAGCAGTACTTC. Translation gives CAWSVQGEGAYEQYF. V and J are TRBV30 and TRBJ2-7; tentative D call: TRBD2 (7 bases). Germline V gene data show CDR1 as GTSNPN and CDR2 as SVGIG (reference sequence). CDR3 size: 15 residues. V dropped 0 bases and J dropped 2 bases, with 14 bases sitting between them.

Here the CDR3 reads CATSALSDTQYF. DNA of the CDR3: TGTGCCACCAGCGCACTCTCGGATACGCAGTATTTT. The chain combines TRBV15 with TRBJ2-3; D not certain. The V gene lost 5 bases and the J gene lost 6 bases, with 9 bases spanning the gap. Germline-derived CDR1 and CDR2 are LNHNV and YYDKDF (reference sequence). The CDR3 runs 12 residues.

The rearrangement links TRBV5-1 to TRBJ2-1; TRBD2 might be the D (6 bases). V was pared by 0 bases and J by 7 bases, with 11 bases between. Per germline, CDR1 SGHRS and CDR2 YFSETQ. CDR3 length equals 14 residues. The CDR3 region is CASSLGWGDNEQFF. CDR3 bases: TGCGCCAGCAGCTTGGGTTGGGGGGATAATGAGCAGTTCTTC.

The V and J genes are TRBV6-5 and TRBJ2-7; D is perhaps TRBD2 (7 bases). Germline V lookup: CDR1 MNHEY, CDR2 SVGAGI. This CDR3 is built from 15 residues. V shed 5 bases and J shed 5 bases, with 19 bases lying between them. The CDR3: CASSSGPRGLNEQYF. DNA for the CDR3: TGTGCCAGCAGTAGCGGGCCGCGGGGGCTCAACGAGCAGTACTTC.

The chain carries TRBV12-1 and TRBJ2-7; TRBD2 is the table's D call, not checked against the DNA. TRBV12-1 represents a pseudogene. CDR3 length: 15 residues. Here the CDR3 DNA reads TGTGCCAGCAGCTTTTTCGGACCCCCCGAACGGGAGCAGTGCTTC. It specifies CASSFFGPPEREQCF.

CDR3 nucleotide sequence: TGTGCCAGCAGCATCCCGAGACAGGGTTGCCCCGTTAATGAAAAACTGTTTTTT. Protein product: CASSIPRQGCPVNEKLFF. The chain recombines TRBV7-9 with TRBJ1-4; 7 nucleotides align to TRBD1. The germline CDR1 and CDR2 sequences are SEHNR and FQNEAQ (reference sequence). V was pared by 5 bases and J by 4 bases, with 16 bases of the junction left unmatched. The CDR3 totals 18 residues.

This clone was seen only once. V gene TRBV30 combines with J gene TRBJ1-3; 9 positions agree with TRBD1. CDR1 and CDR2 (germline): GTSNPN, SVGIG (reference sequence). CDR3 length: 14 residues. V shed 5 bases and J 2 bases; nucleotides not matched to a gene: 4. Here the CDR3 reads CAWGTGFTGNTIYF. Here the CDR3 DNA reads TGTGCCTGGGGGACAGGGTTCACTGGAAACACCATATATTTT.

The chain is built from TRBV10-3 and TRBJ1-5; D is ambiguous. Germline CDR1 ENHRY, CDR2 SYGVKD. This CDR3 has 14 amino acids. V was pared by 6 bases and J by 3 bases, with 12 bases between. The CDR3 sequence is CAISPEGFNQPQHF. The CDR3 region has the DNA TGTGCCATCAGCCCCGAAGGGTTCAATCAGCCCCAGCATTTT.

This clone was seen ten or more times. The chain joins TRBV11-1 to TRBJ1-2; TRBD1 might be the D (6 bases). Deletions cut 4 bases from V and 4 bases from J, with 10 bases between. CDR1 is SGHAT and CDR2 is FQDESV in the germline V gene (reference sequence). CDR3 length: 13 amino acids. This CDR3 is CASSSKTGYGYTF. CDR3 nucleotides: TGTGCCAGCAGCTCAAAGACAGGCTATGGCTACACCTTC.

For this clone: This clone may be a read error of a much larger clone one base away. The chain carries TRBV29-1 and TRBJ2-5; D call uncertain. The better agreement between TRBJ2-7 and the DNA end casts doubt on the J call. CDR3 length: 12 amino acids. Germline loops: CDR1 SQVTM, CDR2 ANQGSEA. CDR3 protein: CSVAAHDYEQYF. The CDR3 DNA reads as TGCAGCGTTGCGGCCCACGATTACGAGCAGTACTTC.

This clone appeared once. The V call is TRBV7-2, the J call TRBJ1-3; the D gene is possibly TRBD1 (6 bases). With 0 bases removed from V and 0 bases from J, the gap between germline ends came to 15 bases. From germline, CDR1 is SGHTA and CDR2 FQGNSA. The CDR3 totals 18 residues. CDR3 nucleotides: TGTGCCAGCAGCTTAGCGCCCCGGGGGGCCACCTCTGGAAACACCATATATTTT. The encoded protein is CASSLAPRGATSGNTIYF. Looking up the rest from reference TRBV7-2 and TRBJ1-3 gives the full variable domain: GAGVSQSPSNKVTEKGKDVELRCDPISGHTALYWYRQSLGQGLEFLIYFQGNSAPDKSGLPSDRFSAERTGGSVSTLTIQRTQQEDSAVYLCASSLAPRGATSGNTIYFGEGSWLTVV.

V usage is TRBV28 and J usage is TRBJ1-4, with D perhaps matching TRBD1 (5 bases). From germline, CDR1 is MDHEN and CDR2 SYDVKM. The CDR3 contains 15 residues. Deletions cut 7 bases from V and 0 bases from J, with 12 bases between. This CDR3 reads CASNDRQTTNEKLFF. The CDR3 region has the DNA TGTGCCAGCAACGACCGACAGACAACTAATGAAAAACTGTTTTTT.

This sequence joins TRBV7-2 and TRBJ1-5, with 7 bases aligning to TRBD1. The CDR3 loop spans 14 amino acids. CDR1 and CDR2 from the germline V gene are SGHTA and FQGNSA. V gave up 4 bases and J gave up 3 bases; unmatched junction bases: 3. CDR3 region: CASSSTGSNQPQHF. CDR3 nucleotides: TGTGCCAGCAGCTCGACAGGGTCCAATCAGCCCCAGCATTTT.

This clone turned up a few times. A clone one base away is much larger, so this may be a read error. The J gene is TRBJ1-2, the V gene TRBV28; maybe TRBD1 (5 bases). The CDR3 spans 13 residues. The germline V gene has CDR1 MDHEN and CDR2 SYDVKM. V was pared by 2 bases and J by 3 bases, with 7 bases between. The CDR3 bases are TGTGCCAGCAGTTTAAAGGGGTACTATGGCTACACCTTC. This codes for CASSLKGYYGYTF.

The chain employs TRBV5-4 and TRBJ2-7; 7 bases are shared with TRBD1. This CDR3 has 15 residues. The V segment lost 3 bases and the J segment 1 base; nucleotides outside the gene matches: 7. From germline, CDR1 is SGHNT and CDR2 YYREEE (reference sequence). The DNA for the CDR3 is TGTGCCAGCAGCTATGGGGGACAGATATCCTACGAGCAGTACTTC. It translates to CASSYGGQISYEQYF. The full variable domain, its missing parts supplied by reference TRBV5-4 and TRBJ2-7, is ETGVTQSPTHLIKTRGQQVTLRCSSQSGHNTVSWYQQALGQGPQFIFQYYREEENGRGNFPPRFSGLQFPNYSSELNVNALELDDSALYLCASSYGGQISYEQYFGPGTRLTVT.

This chain connects TRBV5-1 to TRBJ2-1; D possibly matches TRBD1 or TRBD2 (6 bases each). This CDR3 contains 15 residues. Germline V lookup: CDR1 SGHRS, CDR2 YFSETQ. V was trimmed by 4 bases and J by 0 bases, leaving 11 bases between them. CDR3 region: CASSTGAYSYNEQFF. The CDR3 DNA reads as TGCGCCAGCAGCACGGGGGCGTACTCCTACAATGAGCAGTTCTTC.

CDR3 amino acids: CASSALGHLNNEQFF. In nucleotides, the CDR3 is TGTGCCAGCAGCGCACTGGGACACCTAAACAATGAGCAGTTCTTC. The chain joins TRBV9 to TRBJ2-1; perhaps TRBD1 as D (6 bases). Trimming removed 3 bases at V and 5 bases at J, with 15 bases between. The germline CDR1 and CDR2 sequences are SGDLS and YYNGEE. The CDR3 is made up of 15 amino acids.

This rearrangement joins TRBV23-1 to TRBJ1-5; 7 bases map to TRBD1. TRBV23-1 is an ORF; its function is uncertain. The CDR3 is made up of 16 amino acids. Losses at the gene ends were 3 bases for V and 5 bases for J; bases not matched to a gene: 10. The DNA for the CDR3 is TGCGCCAGCAGTCAGCACAGGGGAATTAAGCATCAGCCCCAGCATTTT. This gives the protein CASSQHRGIKHQPQHF.

This rearrangement joins TRBV6-5 to TRBJ2-2; 9 bases fit TRBD2. The junction had 11 bases not matched to a gene; V was cut back by 8 bases and J by 7 bases. Per the germline V gene, CDR1 is MNHEY and CDR2 is SVGAGI. This CDR3 is built from 15 residues. The CDR3 DNA sequence: TGTGCCAGCCAGGAGGCGGGAGGGCCCCACGGGGAGCTGTTTTTT. Translated, it gives CASQEAGGPHGELFF.

The chain employs TRBV5-1 and TRBJ2-3; D could derive from TRBD1 or TRBD2 (5 bases each). The V gene lost 4 bases and the J gene lost 1 base, with 10 bases spanning the gap. This CDR3 has 14 residues. The germline V gene encodes CDR1 SGHRS and CDR2 YFSETQ. The CDR3, as DNA: TGCGCCAGCAGCCCAAGGGACGGCACAGATACGCAGTATTTT. Translating gives CASSPRDGTDTQYF.

This chain joins TRBV9 and TRBJ2-1, with D unresolved. Germline-derived CDR1 and CDR2 are SGDLS and YYNGEE. The germline V and J ends were trimmed by 3 bases and 5 bases, with 3 bases remaining between them. This CDR3 region has 11 residues. CDR3 loop: CASSANNEQFF. The CDR3 DNA follows: TGTGCCAGCAGCGCCAACAATGAGCAGTTCTTC.

This chain links TRBV28 with TRBJ2-5; 9 bases map to TRBD2. Looked up from germline, CDR1 is MDHEN and CDR2 is SYDVKM. This CDR3 has 16 residues. After removal of 4 bases from V and 6 bases from J, the junction contained 12 bases not matched to a gene. The CDR3 spells CASSSSGGRAFQTQYF. CDR3 DNA sequence: TGTGCCAGCAGTTCCTCTGGCGGGAGGGCCTTTCAGACCCAGTACTTC.

The V and J genes are TRBV16 and TRBJ1-1; no clear D. The CDR3 is 14 residues long. Trimming left V 0 bases short and J 2 bases short, with 7 bases between. Germline assignment: CDR1 KGHSY and CDR2 FQNENV. CDR3 nucleotides: TGTGCCAGCAGCCAATCTGTCTTTAACACTGAAGCTTTCTTT. Protein product: CASSQSVFNTEAFF.

The CDR3 nucleotides read TGTGCCAGCAGTTACAGTCAGGGCATGAGGGAGCAGTACTTC. This sequence encodes CASSYSQGMREQYF. V usage is TRBV6-5 and J usage is TRBJ2-7; D might be TRBD1 (5 bases). The germline CDR1 and CDR2 sequences are MNHEY and SVGAGI. V dropped 2 bases and J dropped 7 bases, with 15 bases sitting between them. This CDR3 is 14 amino acids long.

The sample holds a few counts of this clone. This rearrangement joins TRBV19 to TRBJ1-1; unclear D gene. The V gene's germline CDR1 is LNHDA and CDR2 SQIVND (reference sequence). V was pared by 3 bases and J by 3 bases, with 8 bases between. The CDR3 covers 13 residues. The CDR3 DNA is TGTGCCAGTAGTATCAGATGGGACACTGAAGCTTTCTTT. As protein: CASSIRWDTEAFF.